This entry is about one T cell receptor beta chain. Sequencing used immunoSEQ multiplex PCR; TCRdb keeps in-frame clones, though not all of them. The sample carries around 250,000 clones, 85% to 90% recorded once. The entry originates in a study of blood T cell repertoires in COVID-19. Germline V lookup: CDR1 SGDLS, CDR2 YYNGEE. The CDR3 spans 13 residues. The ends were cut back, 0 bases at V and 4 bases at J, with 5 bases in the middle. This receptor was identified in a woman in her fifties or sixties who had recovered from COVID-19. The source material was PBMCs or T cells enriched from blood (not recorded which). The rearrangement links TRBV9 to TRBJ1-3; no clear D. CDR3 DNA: TGTGCCAGCAGCGTAGCACAGGGAAACACCATATATTTT. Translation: CASSVAQGNTIYF.